This T cell receptor beta chain is drawn from a study of blood T cell repertoires in COVID-19. Trimming took off 2 bases at V and 7 bases at J, with 9 bases between the two ends. The CDR3 is 14 residues long. CDR1 and CDR2 (germline): MNHNY, SVGAGI (reference sequence). Measured with immunoSEQ multiplex PCR; TCRdb has only the in-frame clones, and not every one. The data show more than 95,000 clones, over 75% seen once. This chain connects TRBV6-6 to TRBJ1-6, with D possibly being TRBD1 (6 bases). The sample was peripheral blood. The TCR was taken from a man in his forties or fifties with acute or convalescent COVID-19. The CDR3 loop reads CASSYGTGNSPLHF. The CDR3 nucleotides read TGTGCCAGCAGTTACGGAACAGGGAATTCACCCCTCCACTTT.